This record concerns one TCR beta chain sequence. Its antigen is still unknown. There are 16 residues in the CDR3. From germline, CDR1 is MNHNS and CDR2 SASEGT. With V trimmed by 4 bases and J by 6 bases, 12 bases remained unmatched. Sequencing was at survey level. Per the authors' pipeline: Productive clonotypes were detectable down to 2.59 x 10-5 frequency. Repertoires were generated with immunoSEQ multiplex PCR, while TCRdb's copy carries only in-frame clones and drops some. The DNA was the basis for D and trimming; V, J and clone size are from that table. The data show roughly 46,000 clones, 65% to 85% seen once. The data were obtained in a study of STAT5B mutations in CD4+ large granular lymphocyte leukemia. Background on the study: Among healthy donors, a particular HLA allele went with more CDR3 'QG' motifs.

The study, taken as a whole, reports: TRBV06-family usage was enriched in top patient clones (8/27) versus controls (2/35).

The sequence was obtained from a human donor in good health. V usage is TRBV6-1 and J usage is TRBJ2-3, with 8 bases that match TRBD1. Sample: CD4+ T cells from blood buffy coats. Written as DNA, the CDR3 is TGTGCCAGCAGTGTAGTCGGGACAGGACTACCGGATACGCAGTATTTT. Translated: CASSVVGTGLPDTQYF.